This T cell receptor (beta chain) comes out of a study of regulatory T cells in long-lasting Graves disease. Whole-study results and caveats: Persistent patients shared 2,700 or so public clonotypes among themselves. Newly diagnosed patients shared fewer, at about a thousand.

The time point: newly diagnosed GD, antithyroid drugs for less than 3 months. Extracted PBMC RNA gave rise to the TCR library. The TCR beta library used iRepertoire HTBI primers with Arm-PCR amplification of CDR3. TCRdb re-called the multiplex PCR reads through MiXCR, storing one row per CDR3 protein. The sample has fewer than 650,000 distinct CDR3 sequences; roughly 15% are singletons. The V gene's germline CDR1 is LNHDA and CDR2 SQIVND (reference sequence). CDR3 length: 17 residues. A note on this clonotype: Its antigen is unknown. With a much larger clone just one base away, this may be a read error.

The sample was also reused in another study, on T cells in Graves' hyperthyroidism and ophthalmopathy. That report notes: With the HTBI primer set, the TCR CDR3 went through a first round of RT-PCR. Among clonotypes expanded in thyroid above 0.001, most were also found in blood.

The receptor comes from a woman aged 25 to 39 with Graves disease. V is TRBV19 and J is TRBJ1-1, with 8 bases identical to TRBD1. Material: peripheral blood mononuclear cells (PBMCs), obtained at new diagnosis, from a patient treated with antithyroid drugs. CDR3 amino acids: CVSSRRQGQYGGSEAFF. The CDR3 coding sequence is TGTGTCAGTAGTAGAAGACAGGGGCAATACGGAGGTTCTGAAGCTTTCTTT.